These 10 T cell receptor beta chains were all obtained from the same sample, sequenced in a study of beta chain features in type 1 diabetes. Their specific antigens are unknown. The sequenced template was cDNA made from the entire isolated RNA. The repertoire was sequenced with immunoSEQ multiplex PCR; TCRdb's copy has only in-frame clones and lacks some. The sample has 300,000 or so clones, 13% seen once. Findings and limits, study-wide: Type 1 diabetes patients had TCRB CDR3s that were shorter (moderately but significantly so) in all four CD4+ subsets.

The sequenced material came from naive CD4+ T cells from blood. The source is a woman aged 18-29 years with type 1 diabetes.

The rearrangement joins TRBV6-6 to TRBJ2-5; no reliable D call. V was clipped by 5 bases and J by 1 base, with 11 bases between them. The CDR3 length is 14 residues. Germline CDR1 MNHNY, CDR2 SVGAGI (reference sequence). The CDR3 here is CASSPRGSQETQYF. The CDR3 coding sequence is TGTGCCAGCAGTCCCCGAGGCAGCCAAGAGACCCAGTACTTC.

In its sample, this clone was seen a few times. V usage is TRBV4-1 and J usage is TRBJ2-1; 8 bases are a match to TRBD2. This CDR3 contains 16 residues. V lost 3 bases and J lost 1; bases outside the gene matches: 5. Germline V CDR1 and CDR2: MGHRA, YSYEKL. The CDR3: CASSQGLAGSYNEQFF. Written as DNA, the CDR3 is TGCGCCAGCAGCCAGGGTCTAGCGGGTTCCTACAATGAGCAGTTCTTC.

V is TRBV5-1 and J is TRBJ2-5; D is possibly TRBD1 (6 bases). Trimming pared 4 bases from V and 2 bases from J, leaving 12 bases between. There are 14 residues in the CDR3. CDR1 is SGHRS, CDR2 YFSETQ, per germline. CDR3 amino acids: CASSPRTAQETQYF. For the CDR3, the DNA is TGCGCCAGCAGCCCGCGGACAGCGCAAGAGACCCAGTACTTC.

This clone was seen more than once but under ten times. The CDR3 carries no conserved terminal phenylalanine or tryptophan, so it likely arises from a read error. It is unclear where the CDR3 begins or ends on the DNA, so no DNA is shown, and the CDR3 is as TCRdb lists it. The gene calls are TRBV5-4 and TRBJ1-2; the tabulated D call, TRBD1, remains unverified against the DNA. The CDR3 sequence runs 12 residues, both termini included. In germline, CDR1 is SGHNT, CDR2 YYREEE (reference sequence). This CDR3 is CASSLGTAPPRV.

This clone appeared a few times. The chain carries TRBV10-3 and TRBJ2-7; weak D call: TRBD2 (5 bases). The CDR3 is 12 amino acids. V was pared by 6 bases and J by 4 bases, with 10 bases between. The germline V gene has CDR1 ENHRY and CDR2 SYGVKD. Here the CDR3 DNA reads TGTGCCATCAGCGGACTGTCATACGAGCAGTACTTC. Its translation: CAISGLSYEQYF.

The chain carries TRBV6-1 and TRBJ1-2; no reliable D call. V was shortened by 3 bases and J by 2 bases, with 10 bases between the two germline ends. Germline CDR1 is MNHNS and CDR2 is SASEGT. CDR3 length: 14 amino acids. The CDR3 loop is CASSETLTNYGYTF. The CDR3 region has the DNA TGTGCCAGCAGTGAGACACTGACAAACTATGGCTACACCTTC.

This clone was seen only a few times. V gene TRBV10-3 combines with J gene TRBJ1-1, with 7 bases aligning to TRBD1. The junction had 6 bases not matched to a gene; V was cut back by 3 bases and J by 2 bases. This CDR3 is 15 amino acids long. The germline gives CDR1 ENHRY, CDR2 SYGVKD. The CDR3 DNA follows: TGTGCCATCAGTGAAACCGACAGGGCTAACACTGAAGCTTTCTTT. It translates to CAISETDRANTEAFF.

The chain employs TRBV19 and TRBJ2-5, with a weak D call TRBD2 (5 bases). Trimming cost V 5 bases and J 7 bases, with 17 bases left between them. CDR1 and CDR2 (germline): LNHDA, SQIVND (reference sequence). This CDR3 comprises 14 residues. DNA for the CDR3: TGTGCCAGTAGTCCCCGTCCTCGGAGCGGGACCCAGTACTTC. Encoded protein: CASSPRPRSGTQYF.

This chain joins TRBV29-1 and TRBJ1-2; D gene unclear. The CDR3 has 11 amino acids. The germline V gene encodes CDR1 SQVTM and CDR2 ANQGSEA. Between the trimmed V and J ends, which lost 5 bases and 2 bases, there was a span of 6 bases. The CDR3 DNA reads TGCAGCGTTACAGACAACTATGGCTACACCTTC. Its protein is CSVTDNYGYTF. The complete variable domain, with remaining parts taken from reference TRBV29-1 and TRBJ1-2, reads SAVISQKPSRDICQRGTSLTIQCQVDSQVTMMFWYRQQPGQSLTLIATANQGSEATYESGFVIDKFPISRPNLTFSTLTVSNMSPEDSSIYLCSVTDNYGYTFGSGTRLTVV.

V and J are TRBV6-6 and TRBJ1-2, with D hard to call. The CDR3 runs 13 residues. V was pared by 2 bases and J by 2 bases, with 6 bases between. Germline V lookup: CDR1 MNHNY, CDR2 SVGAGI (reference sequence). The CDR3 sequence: CASSYPQNYGYTF. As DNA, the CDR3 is TGTGCCAGCAGTTACCCCCAAAACTATGGCTACACCTTC.